The 29 T cell receptor beta chains below come from one sample, sequenced in a study of blood T cell repertoires in COVID-19. Only in-frame clones appear in the TCRdb table, and some are missing; sequencing was by immunoSEQ multiplex PCR. The sample holds about 90,000 clones, roughly 90% seen once. The specimen sequenced was peripheral blood. The receptor set was obtained from a man older than 75 with active or convalescent COVID-19.

V is TRBV28 and J is TRBJ2-7, with 12 bases that match TRBD2. The germline gives CDR1 MDHEN, CDR2 SYDVKM. V trimming: 2 bases; J trimming: 6 bases; junction bases outside the gene matches: 8. The CDR3 spans 16 residues. The DNA of the CDR3 is TGTGCCAGCAGTTTAGTCGGGACTAGCGGGTTATCCGAGCAGTACTTC. Translating gives CASSLVGTSGLSEQYF.

This chain uses TRBV5-1 with TRBJ2-5, with D maybe TRBD1 (5 bases). Germline CDR1 is SGHRS and CDR2 is YFSETQ. V shed 0 bases and J shed 5 bases, with 11 bases lying between them. The CDR3 spans 14 residues. For the CDR3, the DNA is TGCGCCAGCAGCTTGGTAGGGGTTGGGGAGACCCAGTACTTC. This sequence encodes CASSLVGVGETQYF.

This clone was observed a single time. The J gene is TRBJ2-3, the V gene TRBV5-1; the match to TRBD1 covers 8 bases. The V gene's germline CDR1 is SGHRS and CDR2 YFSETQ. Trimming cost V 4 bases and J 0 bases; bases outside gene matches: 4. There are 15 residues in the CDR3. The CDR3 loop reads CASSMGDRSTDTQYF. Written as DNA, the CDR3 is TGCGCCAGCAGCATGGGGGACAGGAGCACAGATACGCAGTATTTT.

This chain joins TRBV15 and TRBJ2-3; D ambiguous. This CDR3 spans 13 amino acids. Deletions cut 0 bases from V and 4 bases from J, with 5 bases between. CDR1 LNHNV and CDR2 YYDKDF come from the germline V gene (reference sequence). This CDR3 is CATSRDRADTQYF. The CDR3 DNA reads as TGTGCCACCAGCAGAGATCGAGCAGATACGCAGTATTTT. Together with reference TRBV15 and TRBJ2-3, the CDR3 gives the full variable domain: DAMVIQNPRYQVTQFGKPVTLSCSQTLNHNVMYWYQQKSSQAPKLLFHYYDKDFNNEADTPDNFQSRRPNTSFCFLDIRSPGLGDTAMYLCATSRDRADTQYFGPGTRLTVL.

Only a few counts were recorded for this clone. V gene TRBV4-3 combines with J gene TRBJ2-7, with D perhaps matching TRBD1 (5 bases). The germline V and J ends were trimmed by 0 bases and 3 bases, with 18 bases remaining between them. This CDR3 has 17 residues. Germline V gives CDR1 LGHNA, CDR2 YSLEER. CDR3 sequence reads: CASSQDTHNHRFYEQYF. In DNA, the CDR3 is TGCGCCAGCAGCCAAGATACGCACAACCACAGGTTCTACGAGCAGTACTTC.

The genes are TRBV5-1 and TRBJ1-1, with unresolved D. V lost 0 bases and J 4 bases, leaving 7 bases between the germline ends. The germline CDR1 and CDR2 sequences are SGHRS and YFSETQ. CDR3 length equals 13 residues. The CDR3 spells CASSLATGTEAFF. The CDR3 coding sequence is TGCGCCAGCAGCTTGGCTACGGGCACTGAAGCTTTCTTT. Combining the CDR3 with reference TRBV5-1 and TRBJ1-1 gives the whole variable domain KAGVTQTPRYLIKTRGQQVTLSCSPISGHRSVSWYQQTPGQGLQFLFEYFSETQRNKGNFPGRFSGRQFSNSRSEMNVSTLELGDSALYLCASSLATGTEAFFGQGTRLTVV.

This rearrangement joins TRBV7-9 to TRBJ2-5, with TRBD1 matching 9 bases. V trimming: 4 bases; J trimming: 5 bases; junction bases outside the gene matches: 8. The CDR3 runs 15 residues. The germline V gene encodes CDR1 SEHNR and CDR2 FQNEAQ (reference sequence). The CDR3 loop reads CASSSQTGQGETQYF. CDR3 nucleotides: TGTGCCAGCAGCTCTCAAACCGGACAGGGGGAGACCCAGTACTTC.

The J gene is TRBJ1-1, the V gene TRBV6-2 or TRBV6-3, with 7 bases that match TRBD1. CDR3 length: 12 amino acids. The ends lost 6 bases at V and 11 bases at J; junction bases unmatched: 9. Germline V gene sequence: CDR1 MNHEY, CDR2 SVGEGT. This chain's CDR3 is CASSATGEWAFF. The DNA of the CDR3 is TGTGCCAGCAGCGCAACAGGGGAATGGGCTTTCTTT.

The chain employs TRBV7-2 and TRBJ1-2; TRBD1 is a possible D gene (6 bases). This CDR3 spans 15 amino acids. The V gene's germline CDR1 is SGHTA and CDR2 FQGNSA. V gave up 2 bases and J gave up 8 bases, with 18 bases separating them. CDR3 in amino acids: CASSLQQGDPNGYTF. For the CDR3, the DNA is TGTGCCAGCAGCTTACAACAGGGTGATCCCAACGGCTACACCTTC.

The rearrangement links TRBV24-1 to TRBJ2-1; 16 nucleotides match TRBD2. This CDR3 comprises 17 residues. The V gene end was trimmed by 3 bases and the J gene end by 4 bases; junction bases not matched to a gene: 2. Germline-derived CDR1 and CDR2 are KGHDR and SFDVKD. CDR3 DNA sequence: TGTGCCACCAGTGATGGGACTAGCGGGAGGGCGTACAATGAGCAGTTCTTC. Residues: CATSDGTSGRAYNEQFF.

The rearrangement links TRBV6-6 to TRBJ1-6; TRBD1 might be the D (6 bases). V was pared by 5 bases and J by 0 bases, with 26 bases between. CDR1 and CDR2 from the germline V gene are MNHNY and SVGAGI (reference sequence). This CDR3 has 21 residues. The CDR3 here is CASSPYVLTGKAFSYNSPLHF. The CDR3, as DNA: TGTGCCAGCAGTCCATACGTCCTTACAGGGAAAGCTTTCTCCTATAATTCACCCCTCCACTTT.

V gene TRBV19 combines with J gene TRBJ2-2, with 9 bases that match TRBD2. V shed 10 bases, J shed 2 bases, and the junction held 5 bases outside the gene matches. CDR3 length: 14 residues. The germline CDR1 and CDR2 sequences are LNHDA and SQIVND (reference sequence). As DNA, the CDR3 is TGTGCCACAACAGCGGGAGGAAACACCGGGGAGCTGTTTTTT. Amino acids: CATTAGGNTGELFF.

This chain joins TRBV10-3 and TRBJ2-2, with 11 bases lining up with TRBD2. Trimming cost V 3 bases and J 2 bases; bases outside gene matches: 2. The CDR3 covers 16 residues. CDR1 and CDR2 from the germline V gene are ENHRY and SYGVKD. The DNA of the CDR3 is TGTGCCATCAGTGACCGACTAGCGGGAAACACCGGGGAGCTGTTTTTT. Protein: CAISDRLAGNTGELFF.

V gene TRBV9 combines with J gene TRBJ2-1; TRBD2 matches 9 bases. V lost 4 bases and J lost 7; bases outside the gene matches: 15. This CDR3 comprises 17 residues. The V gene's germline CDR1 is SGDLS and CDR2 YYNGEE. This CDR3 reads CASSPSLPSGMFNEQFF. CDR3 nucleotide sequence: TGTGCCAGCAGCCCGAGTCTGCCTAGCGGGATGTTTAATGAGCAGTTCTTC.

This clone has a handful of counts. The chain has TRBV5-1 and TRBJ2-7; 7 bases map to TRBD1. Germline lookup yields CDR1 SGHRS and CDR2 YFSETQ. CDR3 length: 14 residues. J lost 2 bases, V lost 3 bases, and 5 bases had no gene match. The chain's CDR3 is CASSYSGTAYEQYF. The CDR3 coding sequence is TGCGCCAGCAGCTACTCCGGGACAGCCTACGAGCAGTACTTC. Supplemented by reference TRBV5-1 and TRBJ2-7, the full variable domain reads KAGVTQTPRYLIKTRGQQVTLSCSPISGHRSVSWYQQTPGQGLQFLFEYFSETQRNKGNFPGRFSGRQFSNSRSEMNVSTLELGDSALYLCASSYSGTAYEQYFGPGTRLTVT.

The CDR3 DNA sequence: TGTGCCAGCAGCGCGGGGACTAGCGGGTTCACAGATACGCAGTATTTT. Translation: CASSAGTSGFTDTQYF. The chain carries TRBV9 and TRBJ2-3; 12 bases align to TRBD2. The V gene's germline CDR1 is SGDLS and CDR2 YYNGEE. J was trimmed by 2 bases and V by 3 bases; bases with no gene match: 4. This CDR3 is 16 amino acids long.

This chain uses TRBV6-2 or TRBV6-3 with TRBJ2-3; a weak D match, TRBD1 (6 bases). The CDR3 totals 15 residues. V lost 6 bases, J lost 2 bases, and 15 bases lay in between. Germline lookup yields CDR1 MNHEY and CDR2 SVGEGT. In DNA, the CDR3 is TGTGCCAGCAGCCCCGGACAGCATAACACAGATACGCAGTATTTT. It yields the protein CASSPGQHNTDTQYF.

This clone was seen once. This chain's CDR3 is CASSPYDEANTGELFF. Here the CDR3 DNA reads TGTGCCAGCTCACCTTATGACGAGGCGAACACCGGGGAGCTGTTTTTT. This chain joins TRBV18 and TRBJ2-2; D call uncertain. The ends were cut back, 3 bases at V and 0 bases at J, with 11 bases in the middle. This CDR3 comprises 16 residues. Germline V gives CDR1 KGHSH, CDR2 LQKENI.

The rearrangement uses TRBV18 and TRBJ2-5; TRBD2 aligns across 14 bases. The CDR3 totals 17 residues. Germline CDR1 and CDR2: KGHSH and LQKENI. Trimming removed 5 bases from V and 3 bases from J; junction bases left unmatched: 8. The CDR3 reads CASSKGTSGSSEETQYF. The CDR3 DNA follows: TGTGCCAGCTCAAAAGGGACTAGCGGGAGCTCTGAAGAGACCCAGTACTTC.

The chain employs TRBV19 and TRBJ1-1; TRBD1 is a possible D gene (6 bases). The length of the CDR3 is 14 residues. V was trimmed by 3 bases and J by 1 base, leaving 9 bases between them. Germline V gene lookup returns CDR1 LNHDA and CDR2 SQIVND (reference sequence). The CDR3 DNA is TGTGCCAGTAGTATCGGGACAAAGAACACTGAAGCTTTCTTT. Protein product: CASSIGTKNTEAFF.

The rearrangement links TRBV23-1 to TRBJ2-5; 11 positions agree with TRBD2. TRBV23-1 is filed as an ORF, its function uncertain. CDR3 length equals 21 residues. The trim removed 4 bases at V and 4 bases at J, leaving 23 bases unmatched. The CDR3 loop reads CASSPTGLAGGLKRPPETQYF. The CDR3 DNA is TGCGCCAGCAGTCCAACTGGGCTAGCGGGAGGACTAAAACGCCCGCCAGAGACCCAGTACTTC.

J is TRBJ2-7 and V is TRBV5-1; D may be TRBD1 (6 bases). Germline V CDR1 and CDR2: SGHRS, YFSETQ. The CDR3 totals 17 residues. The V gene lost 0 bases and the J gene lost 0 bases, with 16 bases spanning the gap. CDR3 region: CASSLATGHQISYEQYF. For the CDR3, the DNA is TGCGCCAGCAGCTTGGCTACGGGACACCAAATCTCCTACGAGCAGTACTTC.

The rearrangement joins TRBV7-2 to TRBJ2-7; D might be TRBD1 (6 bases). Germline V gene data show CDR1 as SGHTA and CDR2 as FQGNSA. V shed 5 bases and J shed 3 bases, with 11 bases lying between them. The CDR3 length is 13 residues. The CDR3 region is CASSVDSYYEQYF. CDR3 coding DNA: TGTGCCAGCAGCGTGGACAGTTACTACGAGCAGTACTTC.

This chain uses TRBV12-3 or TRBV12-4 with TRBJ1-2; 8 bases map to TRBD1. The CDR3 is 13 amino acids. The V segment lost 7 bases and the J segment 4 bases; nucleotides outside the gene matches: 5. CDR3 sequence (DNA): TGTGCCAGCACTCGGACAGGGCTCTATGGCTACACCTTC. Translated: CASTRTGLYGYTF.

Only a few counts were recorded for this clone. This chain uses TRBV4-2 with TRBJ2-7, with 12 bases lining up with TRBD2. The V gene end was trimmed by 4 bases and the J gene end by 6 bases; junction bases not matched to a gene: 7. The germline CDR1 and CDR2 sequences are LGHNA and YNFKEQ. The CDR3 length is 15 residues. CDR3 sequence (DNA): TGTGCCAGCAGCCGGGAACCGGGACTAGCGGGCGAGCAGTACTTC. Its protein is CASSREPGLAGEQYF.

The V gene is TRBV18, the J gene TRBJ2-1; 14 nucleotides align to TRBD2. V lost 2 bases and J lost 7; bases outside the gene matches: 13. This CDR3 is built from 19 residues. CDR1 and CDR2 from the germline V gene are KGHSH and LQKENI. The CDR3 nucleotides read TGTGCCAGCTCACCAAGGGACGGAACCTGGACTAGCGGGAGGAATGAGCAGTTCTTC. The encoded protein is CASSPRDGTWTSGRNEQFF. Full variable domain (outside the CDR3, taken from reference TRBV18 and TRBJ2-1): NAGVMQNPRHLVRRRGQEARLRCSPMKGHSHVYWYRQLPEEGLKFMVYLQKENIIDESGMPKERFSAEFPKEGPSILRIQQVVRGDSAAYFCASSPRDGTWTSGRNEQFFGPGTRLTVL.

The chain uses TRBV6-1 and TRBJ1-1; TRBD1 is a possible D gene (5 bases). The germline gives CDR1 MNHNS, CDR2 SASEGT. The ends were cut back, 4 bases at V and 3 bases at J, with 18 bases in the middle. This CDR3 region has 16 residues. The CDR3 reads CASSAIRGTGDTEAFF. As DNA, the CDR3 is TGTGCCAGCAGTGCTATAAGGGGAACTGGGGACACTGAAGCTTTCTTT.

This clone was counted only a few times. The chain couples TRBV7-2 to TRBJ1-3, with TRBD1 matching over 7 bases. Germline trimming cut 5 bases from V and 4 bases from J; bases unmatched to any gene: 8. The V gene's germline CDR1 is SGHTA and CDR2 FQGNSA. The CDR3 loop spans 15 amino acids. Written as DNA, the CDR3 is TGTGCCAGCAGCCTAACACAGGGGATCGGAAACACCATATATTTT. Its translation: CASSLTQGIGNTIYF.

This clone was seen a few times. V gene TRBV7-2 combines with J gene TRBJ1-3; unclear D gene. Germline loops: CDR1 SGHTA, CDR2 FQGNSA. V lost 1 base and J 2 bases, leaving 9 bases between the germline ends. This CDR3 has 15 amino acids. CDR3 DNA sequence: TGTGCCAGCAGCTTAGGGGCCGGGACTGGAAACACCATATATTTT. Translation: CASSLGAGTGNTIYF.